Listed here are 8 T cell receptor beta chains from one sample, sequenced in a study of cytomegalovirus exposure and HLA in healthy donors. PCR used 60 Vbeta primers and 13 Jbeta primers. Repertoires were generated with immunoSEQ multiplex PCR, while TCRdb's copy carries only in-frame clones and drops some. This sample has 140,000 to 150,000 clones, with roughly 80% found just once. The sequenced sample consisted of PBMCs. The receptors originated from a woman aged 40 to 50 in good health and CMV-seropositive.

The CDR3 DNA follows: TGTGCCAGCAGCAACGGCCCTACCGGGGAAAAACTGTTTTTT. This gives the protein CASSNGPTGEKLFF. The V call is TRBV7-9, the J call TRBJ1-4; D gene unclear. Trimming stripped 5 bases from V and 8 bases from J, with 15 bases between. This CDR3 has 14 residues. Germline V CDR1 and CDR2: SEHNR, FQNEAQ (reference sequence).

V gene TRBV5-1 combines with J gene TRBJ2-7; no clear D gene. In germline, CDR1 is SGHRS, CDR2 YFSETQ. The V gene lost 0 bases and the J gene lost 6 bases, with 13 bases spanning the gap. This CDR3 comprises 14 residues. CDR3 region: CASSLAVPTGEQYF. CDR3 bases: TGCGCCAGCAGCTTGGCCGTACCTACGGGCGAGCAGTACTTC.

As to this clone: The sample has other DNA sequences that encode this CDR3 too. The J gene is TRBJ1-3, the V gene TRBV29-1; D is possibly TRBD1 (5 bases). The CDR3 runs 14 residues. Trimming removed 5 bases at V and 0 bases at J, with 11 bases between. Germline V gene sequence: CDR1 SQVTM, CDR2 ANQGSEA. For the CDR3, the DNA is TGCAGCGTTTTGACAGTTAACTCTGGAAACACCATATATTTT. Protein sequence: CSVLTVNSGNTIYF.

The chain couples TRBV28 to TRBJ2-7; no firm D call. V was clipped by 6 bases and J by 4 bases, with 7 bases between them. Germline V gives CDR1 MDHEN, CDR2 SYDVKM. This CDR3 spans 11 amino acids. The CDR3 DNA follows: TGTGCCAGCAGCTCAGGATACGAGCAGTACTTC. This sequence encodes CASSSGYEQYF.

Details on this clone: Other DNA sequences within the sample encode an identical CDR3. V usage is TRBV6-5 and J usage is TRBJ1-1; D is unresolved. Trimming cost V 0 bases and J 5 bases, with 7 bases left between them. The CDR3 consists of 13 residues. The germline V gene has CDR1 MNHEY and CDR2 SVGAGI. The CDR3 region has the DNA TGTGCCAGCAGTTACTCGCGGGGAACTGAAGCTTTCTTT. It translates to CASSYSRGTEAFF.

The chain carries TRBV2 and TRBJ2-3; no clear D. CDR1 is SNHLY and CDR2 is FYNNEI in the germline V gene. V lost 6 bases, J lost 7 bases, and 11 bases lay in between. The CDR3 runs to 12 residues. For the CDR3, the DNA is TGTGCCAGCAGCTACGACTGGTATACGCAGTATTTT. Translated: CASSYDWYTQYF.

The chain links TRBV11-2 to TRBJ2-3, with 8 bases lining up with TRBD2. Trimming took 4 bases from V and 0 from J; bases not matched to a gene: 9. Germline values: CDR1 SGHAT, CDR2 FQNNGV. The CDR3 totals 17 residues. CDR3 DNA sequence: TGTGCCAGCAGCTCAAGTCGGGGGGGCACTAGCACAGATACGCAGTATTTT. Residues: CASSSSRGGTSTDTQYF.

In this sample, this clone turned up a few times. The rearrangement uses TRBV30 and TRBJ2-3, with TRBD2 matching over 13 bases. Germline trimming cut 8 bases from V and 1 base from J; bases unmatched to any gene: 3. The CDR3 length is 14 residues. The germline gives CDR1 GTSNPN, CDR2 SVGIG (reference sequence). CDR3 in amino acids: CAAGTSGGTDTQYF. CDR3 coding DNA: TGTGCCGCGGGGACTAGCGGGGGCACAGATACGCAGTATTTT.